Listed here are 24 T cell receptor beta chains from one sample, sequenced in a study of T cells in Graves' hyperthyroidism and ophthalmopathy. TCR beta CDR3 regions were amplified from RNA. When the TCR CDR3 underwent first-round RT-PCR, the HTBI primer set was used. TCRdb re-analysed the multiplex PCR reads in MiXCR, keeping a single row per CDR3 protein. This sample yields roughly 170,000 distinct CDR3 sequences, of which about 15% are seen a single time; about 29% belongs to the top ten. The sequencing input was blood. These receptors all come from a woman in her forties or fifties with Graves' hyperthyroidism.

This clonotype has a count of ten or more. The rearrangement links TRBV7-8 to TRBJ1-1; D unclear. The V gene lost 5 bases and the J gene lost 3 bases, with 16 bases spanning the gap. This CDR3 spans 15 amino acids. The germline V gene encodes CDR1 SGHVS and CDR2 FQNEAQ. The CDR3 region has the DNA TGTGCCAGCAGCCCCTATCGTGCAGCTTACACTGAAGCTTTCTTT. Translated: CASSPYRAAYTEAFF.

This clonotype was recorded many times. V gene TRBV18 combines with J gene TRBJ2-1, with 10 bases lining up with TRBD1. The V gene's germline CDR1 is KGHSH and CDR2 LQKENI. The CDR3 is 19 residues long. With 3 bases clipped from V and 4 bases from J, the junction kept 15 bases outside the gene matches. Here the CDR3 DNA reads TGTGCCAGCTCACCCCATACCCCCGGCCCGGACAGGGGGTACAATGAGCAGTTCTTC. It codes for CASSPHTPGPDRGYNEQFF.

This clonotype occurred many times. The chain employs TRBV6-2 or TRBV6-3 and TRBJ2-1; 13 bases match TRBD2. The CDR3 length is 15 residues. V lost 9 bases, J lost 9 bases, and 11 bases stayed unmatched. The V gene's germline CDR1 is MNHEY and CDR2 SVGEGT. CDR3 sequence (DNA): TGTGCCAGTAAGAGTACTAGCGGGGGGGCTGTTGAGCAGTTCTTC. It encodes CASKSTSGGAVEQFF.

Ten or more counts support this clonotype. The gene calls are TRBV6-6 and TRBJ1-5; D remains unclear. The CDR3 contains 15 residues. Germline CDR1 is MNHNY and CDR2 is SVGAGI (reference sequence). V gave up 2 bases and J gave up 0 bases, with 8 bases separating them. The CDR3 protein is CASSYNPYSNQPQHF. Written as DNA, the CDR3 is TGTGCCAGCAGTTACAACCCGTATAGCAATCAGCCCCAGCATTTT.

In this sample, this clonotype turned up many times. CDR3 sequence reads: CSARWQGPGNTIYF. CDR3 in DNA: TGCAGTGCTAGATGGCAGGGCCCTGGAAACACCATATATTTT. The chain has TRBV20-1 and TRBJ1-3; D might be TRBD1 (5 bases). Germline lookup yields CDR1 DFQATT and CDR2 SNEGSKA (reference sequence). V was clipped by 2 bases and J by 2 bases, with 10 bases between them. The CDR3 sequence is 14 residues long.

Many counts were recorded for this clonotype. This chain joins TRBV12-3 or TRBV12-4 and TRBJ1-1; TRBD1 agrees at 7 bases. Germline trimming cut 6 bases from V and 4 bases from J; bases unmatched to any gene: 8. This CDR3 has 14 residues. CDR3 sequence: CASSIRQGVTEAFF. The CDR3 DNA reads as TGTGCCAGCAGCATCAGACAGGGTGTCACTGAAGCTTTCTTT.

In its sample, this clonotype was seen many times. V gene TRBV3-2 combines with J gene TRBJ1-5; the DNA was not used to check the table's D call, TRBD1. TRBV3-2 is termed a pseudogene. CDR3 length: 15 amino acids. The DNA of the CDR3 is TGTGCCAGCAGCCCGGGACAGGAAAGCAATCAGCCCCAGCATTTT. As protein: CASSPGQESNQPQHF.

This clonotype was observed at least ten times. This chain uses TRBV19 with TRBJ2-6, with a tentative D call TRBD1 (5 bases). This CDR3 is 15 amino acids long. Per the germline V gene, CDR1 is LNHDA and CDR2 is SQIVND (reference sequence). Deletions cut 1 base from V and 2 bases from J, with 6 bases between. As DNA, the CDR3 is TGTGCCAGTAGTATAGTAGGGGCTGGGGCCAACGTCCTGACTTTC. Its translation: CASSIVGAGANVLTF.

This clonotype has ten or more counts. The junction departs from germline at one end; a sequencing error may be responsible. The chain uses TRBV24-1 and TRBJ1-5, with 8 bases aligning to TRBD1. CDR1 is KGHDR and CDR2 is SFDVKD in the germline V gene. This CDR3 comprises 14 residues. CDR3 sequence (DNA): TGTGCCACCAGTGCTGGACAGGGCAATCACCCCCAGCATTTT. Its translation is CATSAGQGNHPQHF.

In its sample, this clonotype was seen many times. The rearrangement links TRBV27 to TRBJ2-1; 9 nucleotides match TRBD2. This CDR3 region has 15 residues. Trimming removed 4 bases from V and 7 bases from J; junction bases left unmatched: 8. Germline CDR1 is MNHEY and CDR2 is SMNVEV (reference sequence). This CDR3 reads CASSSPGLARNEQFF. DNA of the CDR3: TGTGCCAGCAGTTCCCCGGGACTAGCAAGGAATGAGCAGTTCTTC.

On this clonotype itself: Since a much larger clone is just one base distant, this may be a read error. The chain links TRBV7-2 to TRBJ2-7; 7 positions match TRBD1. V dropped 4 bases and J dropped 3; count of bases not matched to a gene: 3. This CDR3 spans 13 amino acids. CDR1 and CDR2 (germline): SGHTA, FQGNSA. CDR3 residues: CASSWTGNYEQYF. The CDR3 region has the DNA TGTGCCAGCAGCTGGACAGGAAACTACGAGCAGTACTTC. The full variable domain, rest sourced from reference TRBV7-2 and TRBJ2-7, is GAGVSQSPSNKVTEKGKDVELRCDPISGHTALYWYRQSLGQGLEFLIYFQGNSAPDKSGLPSDRFSAERTGGSVSTLTIQRTQQEDSAVYLCASSWTGNYEQYFGPGTRLTVT.

This clonotype was counted at least ten times. The genes are TRBV9 and TRBJ1-6; maybe TRBD1 (6 bases). CDR1 is SGDLS and CDR2 is YYNGEE in the germline V gene. V lost 0 bases and J lost 10, with 14 bases in between. The CDR3 is 15 amino acids. The DNA of the CDR3 is TGTGCCAGCAGCGTAGAGGGGGGCTCCAACTCACCCCTCCACTTT. Translation: CASSVEGGSNSPLHF.

Many counts were recorded for this clonotype. The chain is built from TRBV20-1 and TRBJ1-2; a possible D gene is TRBD1 (6 bases). Trimming took off 7 bases at V and 5 bases at J, with 23 bases between the two ends. The CDR3 sequence is 15 residues long. Germline V gene data show CDR1 as DFQATT and CDR2 as SNEGSKA (reference sequence). The CDR3 coding sequence is TGCAGTGTTTCTACTTCCGGGACACGGACGTATGGCTACACCTTC. This codes for CSVSTSGTRTYGYTF.

This clonotype was counted at least ten times. The V gene is TRBV11-1, the J gene TRBJ1-1; 8 bases line up with TRBD1. V trimming: 6 bases; J trimming: 1 base; junction bases outside the gene matches: 4. Germline V gives CDR1 SGHAT, CDR2 FQDESV (reference sequence). The CDR3 contains 14 residues. This CDR3 is CASRRDRQNTEAFF. CDR3 sequence (DNA): TGTGCCAGCAGACGGGACAGGCAGAACACTGAAGCTTTCTTT.

This clonotype was recorded only once. The genes are TRBV9 and TRBJ1-3, with a weak D call TRBD1 (5 bases). The V and J ends lost 0 bases and 1 base respectively, with 20 bases between them. The V gene's germline CDR1 is SGDLS and CDR2 YYNGEE. This CDR3 region has 19 residues. This CDR3 reads CASSVASRVGFGSGNTIYF. As DNA, the CDR3 is TGTGCCAGCAGCGTAGCCTCCAGGGTCGGATTCGGGTCTGGAAACACCATATATTTT. The full variable domain, rest sourced from reference TRBV9 and TRBJ1-3, is DSGVTQTPKHLITATGQRVTLRCSPRSGDLSVYWYQQSLDQGLQFLIQYYNGEERAKGNILERFSAQQFPDLHSELNLSSLELGDSALYFCASSVASRVGFGSGNTIYFGEGSWLTVV.

This clonotype was seen many times. The chain couples TRBV28 to TRBJ2-3; no definite D call. Germline V CDR1 and CDR2: MDHEN, SYDVKM. Between the trimmed V and J ends, which lost 2 bases and 6 bases, there was a span of 9 bases. This CDR3 is built from 13 residues. The CDR3 loop reads CASSLNQRDTQYF. In DNA, the CDR3 is TGTGCCAGCAGTTTAAACCAAAGGGATACGCAGTATTTT.

Points on this clonotype: This could be a read error, since a much larger clone is one nucleotide away. The V gene is TRBV7-9, the J gene TRBJ1-2; possibly TRBD1 for D (6 bases). The CDR3 is 12 residues long. CDR1 and CDR2 (germline): SEHNR, FQNEAQ (reference sequence). In nucleotides, the CDR3 is TGTACCAGCAGCATGACAGGTCCCGGCTACACCTTC. Protein sequence: CTSSMTGPGYTF.

This clonotype was seen more than once but under ten times. The chain employs TRBV18 and TRBJ2-5, with 9 bases fitting TRBD1. V lost 4 bases to trimming and J lost 3 bases; unmatched junction nucleotides: 6. The germline CDR1 and CDR2 sequences are KGHSH and LQKENI. The CDR3 runs 15 residues. The DNA of the CDR3 is TGTGCCAGCTCACTACTAGGGACAGGGAAAGAGACCCAGTACTTC. Its protein product is CASSLLGTGKETQYF.

Regarding this clonotype: A much larger clone sits a single nucleotide away, making a read error possible. The J gene is TRBJ1-5, the V gene TRBV6-2 or TRBV6-3; D remains ambiguous. The CDR3 extends over 13 amino acids. Germline CDR1 is MNHEY and CDR2 is SVGEGT. The CDR3 bases are TGTGCCGGCAGTTACTCACGGAATCAGCCCCAGCATTTT. Amino acids: CAGSYSRNQPQHF.

This clonotype was seen many times. V usage is TRBV2 and J usage is TRBJ1-5, with D unresolved. The germline gives CDR1 SNHLY, CDR2 FYNNEI. This CDR3 comprises 16 residues. V lost 2 bases, J lost 0 bases, and 11 bases lay in between. The CDR3: CASSELDPYSNQPQHF. CDR3 DNA: TGTGCCAGCAGTGAACTAGACCCTTATAGCAATCAGCCCCAGCATTTT.

This clonotype was counted at least ten times. This sequence joins TRBV9 and TRBJ2-3, with a weak D call TRBD2 (5 bases). Per germline, CDR1 SGDLS and CDR2 YYNGEE. V lost 0 bases and J lost 0, with 11 bases in between. This CDR3 contains 16 residues. CDR3 loop: CASSVASGLSTDTQYF. In DNA, the CDR3 is TGTGCCAGCAGCGTAGCCAGCGGTCTTAGCACAGATACGCAGTATTTT.

Ten or more counts support this clonotype. The rearrangement links TRBV10-3 to TRBJ2-4, with a possible D match to TRBD2 (5 bases). CDR1 is ENHRY, CDR2 SYGVKD, per germline. This CDR3 is built from 12 residues. Trimming took off 3 bases at V and 8 bases at J, with 8 bases between the two ends. The CDR3, as DNA: TGTGCCATCAGTGACGGGGATTACATTCAGTACTTC. Protein product: CAISDGDYIQYF.

In this sample, this clonotype is medium-sized. The chain links TRBV28 to TRBJ1-6; 7 nucleotides line up with TRBD1. The CDR3 has 15 amino acids. In germline, CDR1 is MDHEN, CDR2 SYDVKM. With V trimmed by 7 bases and J by 4 bases, 7 bases remained unmatched. The CDR3 DNA reads as TGTGCCAGCACCCTTGGGGGACAGTATAATTCACCCCTCCACTTT. Translating it yields CASTLGGQYNSPLHF.

This clonotype was counted many times. The chain is built from TRBV18 and TRBJ2-7; no clear D. CDR1 KGHSH and CDR2 LQKENI come from the germline V gene. This CDR3 is built from 13 residues. The V gene lost 1 base and the J gene lost 4 bases, with 8 bases spanning the gap. CDR3 coding DNA: TGTGCCAGCTCACCACTGACACCTTACGAGCAGTACTTC. Residues: CASSPLTPYEQYF.